The 12 T cell receptor beta chains given below trace back to one sample, sequenced in a study of T cell changes during pregnancy in multiple sclerosis. Only in-frame clones appear in the TCRdb table, and some are missing; sequencing was by immunoSEQ multiplex PCR. The table lists some 60,000 clones, roughly 93% of them singletons. The material was peripheral blood, obtained after pregnancy. These receptor sequences come from a female donor with multiple sclerosis, enrolled in a pregnancy study.

The J gene is TRBJ2-1, the V gene TRBV7-2; perhaps TRBD1 as D (5 bases). The ends were cut back, 8 bases at V and 0 bases at J, with 14 bases in the middle. The CDR3 totals 15 residues. Germline-derived CDR1 and CDR2 are SGHTA and FQGNSA. The CDR3 bases are TGTGCCAGCGGAAGACAGAGTAGCTCCTACAATGAGCAGTTCTTC. Protein sequence: CASGRQSSSYNEQFF.

The gene calls are TRBV28 and TRBJ2-1; 11 bases align to TRBD2. The germline CDR1 and CDR2 sequences are MDHEN and SYDVKM. The junction had 9 bases not matched to a gene; V was cut back by 4 bases and J by 4 bases. The CDR3 runs 17 residues. Here the CDR3 DNA reads TGTGCCAGCAGTTCTTCCTATCGACTAGCGGGGTACAATGAGCAGTTCTTC. Translated: CASSSSYRLAGYNEQFF.

V is TRBV4-3 and J is TRBJ2-1; tentative D call: TRBD2 (6 bases). The CDR3 length is 17 residues. V was pared by 0 bases and J by 2 bases, with 14 bases between. Germline CDR1 LGHNA, CDR2 YSLEER. CDR3 sequence (DNA): TGCGCCAGCAGCCAAGATCTGGCGGGAATCCCCTACAATGAGCAGTTCTTC. This sequence encodes CASSQDLAGIPYNEQFF.

This rearrangement joins TRBV25-1 to TRBJ2-1; 9 positions match TRBD2. The CDR3 runs to 15 residues. Germline trimming cut 5 bases from V and 2 bases from J; bases unmatched to any gene: 4. Germline V gene data show CDR1 as MGHDK and CDR2 as SYGVNS. The DNA of the CDR3 is TGTGCCAGCAGTCCTGCGGGAGGGCCCTACAATGAGCAGTTCTTC. This encodes CASSPAGGPYNEQFF.

The chain joins TRBV5-8 to TRBJ2-5; possible D gene TRBD1, 5 bases. The V end was cut by 4 bases, the J end by 2 bases, with 18 bases between. The CDR3 length is 16 residues. Germline CDR1 SGHTS, CDR2 YDEGEE. The CDR3 DNA reads TGTGCCAGCAGCCCCTACGCAGGGCTAGTTCAAGAGACCCAGTACTTC. It yields the protein CASSPYAGLVQETQYF.

The rearrangement links TRBV11-1 to TRBJ2-1, with a tentative D call TRBD1 (5 bases). Trimming took off 4 bases at V and 7 bases at J, with 14 bases between the two ends. Per germline, CDR1 SGHAT and CDR2 FQDESV (reference sequence). This CDR3 is built from 14 residues. The CDR3 coding sequence is TGTGCCAGCAGCTCTAGACAGATCATGAATGAGCAGTTCTTC. This sequence encodes CASSSRQIMNEQFF.

This chain's CDR3 is CASSLVIYEQYF. In DNA, the CDR3 is TGTGCCAGCAGCTTAGTTATCTACGAGCAGTACTTC. The rearrangement uses TRBV7-9 and TRBJ2-7; no definite D call. Germline V lookup: CDR1 SEHNR, CDR2 FQNEAQ (reference sequence). The CDR3 has 12 residues. V gave up 1 base and J gave up 3 bases, with 4 bases separating them.

This clone was recorded once. V gene TRBV6-5 combines with J gene TRBJ2-3; a possible D gene is TRBD2 (6 bases). The CDR3 consists of 14 residues. From germline, CDR1 is MNHEY and CDR2 SVGAGI. V was cut by 4 bases and J by 3 bases, with 11 bases left in between. CDR3 coding DNA: TGTGCCAGCAGTTTGTCTAGCGATACAGATACGCAGTATTTT. Translation: CASSLSSDTDTQYF.

The chain links TRBV5-5 to TRBJ2-7; 10 bases fit TRBD1. The CDR3 loop spans 14 amino acids. J gave up 5 bases and V 1 base, and 3 bases lay outside the gene matches. CDR1 is SGHKS and CDR2 is YYEKEE in the germline V gene (reference sequence). CDR3 sequence reads: CASSLPGQGHEQYF. For the CDR3, the DNA is TGTGCCAGCAGCTTGCCGGGACAGGGGCACGAGCAGTACTTC. The full variable domain, with the rest looked up from reference TRBV5-5 and TRBJ2-7, is DAGVTQSPTHLIKTRGQQVTLRCSPISGHKSVSWYQQVLGQGPQFIFQYYEKEERGRGNFPDRFSARQFPNYSSELNVNALLLGDSALYLCASSLPGQGHEQYFGPGTRLTVT.

The chain carries TRBV18 and TRBJ2-7, with TRBD2 identical over 8 bases. With 1 base clipped from V and 5 bases from J, the junction kept 10 bases outside the gene matches. Germline assignment: CDR1 KGHSH and CDR2 LQKENI. The CDR3 has 16 amino acids. The CDR3 protein is CASSPLSSGGSNEQYF. As DNA, the CDR3 is TGTGCCAGCTCACCACTATCCTCGGGGGGGAGCAACGAGCAGTACTTC.

This chain's CDR3 is CASSSPSYEQYF. The CDR3 nucleotides read TGTGCCAGTAGTAGTCCGTCCTACGAGCAGTACTTC. This chain uses TRBV19 with TRBJ2-7, with D unclear. The CDR3 has 12 amino acids. Trimming removed 4 bases at V and 1 base at J, with 5 bases between. CDR1 and CDR2 (germline): LNHDA, SQIVND (reference sequence).

V and J are TRBV6-5 and TRBJ2-2; tentative D call: TRBD2 (6 bases). With 0 bases removed from V and 5 bases from J, the gap between germline ends came to 7 bases. The CDR3 contains 14 residues. Germline V gene data show CDR1 as MNHEY and CDR2 as SVGAGI. CDR3 protein: CASSYSSGTGELFF. CDR3 in DNA: TGTGCCAGCAGTTACTCGAGCGGGACCGGGGAGCTGTTTTTT.